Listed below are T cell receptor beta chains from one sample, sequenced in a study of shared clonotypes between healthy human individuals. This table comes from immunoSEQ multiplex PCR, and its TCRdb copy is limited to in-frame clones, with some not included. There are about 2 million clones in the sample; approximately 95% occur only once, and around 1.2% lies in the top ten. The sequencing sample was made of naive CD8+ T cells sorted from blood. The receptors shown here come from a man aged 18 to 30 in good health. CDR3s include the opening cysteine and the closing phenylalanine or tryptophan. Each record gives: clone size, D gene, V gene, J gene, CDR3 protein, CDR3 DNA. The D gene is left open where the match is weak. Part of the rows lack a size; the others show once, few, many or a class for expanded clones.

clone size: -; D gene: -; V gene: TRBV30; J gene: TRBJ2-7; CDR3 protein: CAWSCGPRAEQYF; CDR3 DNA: TGTGCCTGGAGTTGTGGGCCCAGGGCCGAGCAGTACTTC
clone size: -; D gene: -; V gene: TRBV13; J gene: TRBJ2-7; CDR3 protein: CASSPTGQGTYEQYF; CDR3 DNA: TGTGCCAGCAGCCCGACGGGGCAGGGCACCTACGAGCAGTACTTC
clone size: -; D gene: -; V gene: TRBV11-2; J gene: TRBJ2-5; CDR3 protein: CASSATLATETQYF; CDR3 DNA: TGTGCCAGCAGCGCCACTCTAGCGACGGAGACCCAGTACTTC
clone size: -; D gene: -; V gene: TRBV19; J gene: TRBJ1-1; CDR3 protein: CASSMVGGGTEAFF; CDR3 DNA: TGTGCCAGTAGTATGGTAGGGGGAGGCACTGAAGCTTTCTTT
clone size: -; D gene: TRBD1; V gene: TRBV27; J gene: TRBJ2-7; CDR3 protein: CASSSWDRTYEQYF; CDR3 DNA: TGTGCCAGCAGTTCCTGGGACAGAACCTACGAGCAGTACTTC
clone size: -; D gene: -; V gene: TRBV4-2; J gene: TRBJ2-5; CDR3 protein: CASRYSGEETQYF; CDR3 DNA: TGTGCCAGCCGCTACTCGGGCGAAGAGACCCAGTACTTC
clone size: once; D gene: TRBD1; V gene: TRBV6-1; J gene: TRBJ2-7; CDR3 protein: CASSFRTGGYEQYF; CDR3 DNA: TGTGCCAGCAGTTTCCGGACAGGGGGCTACGAGCAGTACTTC
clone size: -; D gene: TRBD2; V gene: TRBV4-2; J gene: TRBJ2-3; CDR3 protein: CASSQRLAGGHVADTQYF; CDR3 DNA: TGTGCCAGCAGCCAAAGGTTGGCGGGGGGGCACGTGGCAGATACGCAGTATTTT
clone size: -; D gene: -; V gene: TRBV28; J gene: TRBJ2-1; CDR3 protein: CASSSDAYNEQFF; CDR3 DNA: TGTGCCAGCAGTTCGGACGCCTACAATGAGCAGTTCTTC
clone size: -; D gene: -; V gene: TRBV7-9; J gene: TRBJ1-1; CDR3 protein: CASSLSTRPSEAFF; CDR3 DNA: TGTGCCAGCAGCTTAAGTACCCGCCCCTCTGAAGCTTTCTTT
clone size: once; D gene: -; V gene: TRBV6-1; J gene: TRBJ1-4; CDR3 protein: CASRYIFGDEKLFF; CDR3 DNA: TGTGCCAGCAGGTACATCTTCGGGGATGAAAAACTGTTTTTT
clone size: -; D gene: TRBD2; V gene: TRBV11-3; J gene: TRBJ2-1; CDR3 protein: CASSPAVLAGIDEQFF; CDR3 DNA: TGTGCCAGCAGCCCAGCGGTACTAGCGGGTATCGATGAGCAGTTCTTC
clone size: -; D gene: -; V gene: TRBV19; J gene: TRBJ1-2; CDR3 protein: CASRIGGAAGYTF; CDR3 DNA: TGTGCCAGTAGAATTGGGGGGGCCGCTGGCTACACCTTC
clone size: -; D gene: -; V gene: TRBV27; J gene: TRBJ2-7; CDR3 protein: CASRDRAAGVYEQYF; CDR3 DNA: TGTGCCAGCAGGGACAGGGCCGCGGGAGTCTACGAGCAGTACTTC
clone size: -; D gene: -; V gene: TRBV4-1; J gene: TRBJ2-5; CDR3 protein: CASSMGHPQETQYF; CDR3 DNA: TGCGCCAGCAGCATGGGACACCCCCAAGAGACCCAGTACTTC
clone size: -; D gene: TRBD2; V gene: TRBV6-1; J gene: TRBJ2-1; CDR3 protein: CASSVKASGRSYNEQFF; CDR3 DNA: TGTGCCAGCAGTGTCAAGGCTAGCGGGAGGTCCTACAATGAGCAGTTCTTC
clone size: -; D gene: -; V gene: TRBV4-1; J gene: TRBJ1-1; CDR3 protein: CASSQEGIMNTEAFF; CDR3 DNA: TGCGCCAGCAGCCAAGAGGGGATTATGAACACTGAAGCTTTCTTT
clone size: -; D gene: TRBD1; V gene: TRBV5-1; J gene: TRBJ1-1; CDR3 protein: CASSLVFGTGDTEAFF; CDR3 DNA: TGCGCCAGCAGCTTGGTGTTCGGGACAGGGGACACTGAAGCTTTCTTT
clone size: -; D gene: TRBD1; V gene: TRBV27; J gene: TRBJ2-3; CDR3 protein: CASRRQGVADTQYF; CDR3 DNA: TGTGCCAGCAGGAGACAGGGGGTCGCAGATACGCAGTATTTT
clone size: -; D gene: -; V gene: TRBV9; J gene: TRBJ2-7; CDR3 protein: CASSVAGSYEQYF; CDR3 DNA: TGTGCCAGCAGCGTAGCCGGATCCTACGAGCAGTACTTC
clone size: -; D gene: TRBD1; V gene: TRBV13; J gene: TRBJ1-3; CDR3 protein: CASSPLSTGTGFSSGNTIYF; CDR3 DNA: TGTGCCAGCAGCCCCCTAAGTACCGGGACAGGCTTTAGCTCTGGAAACACCATATATTTT
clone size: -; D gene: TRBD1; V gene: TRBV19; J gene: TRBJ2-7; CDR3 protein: CASSAGQGQYEQYF; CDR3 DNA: TGTGCCAGTAGTGCGGGACAGGGGCAGTACGAGCAGTACTTC
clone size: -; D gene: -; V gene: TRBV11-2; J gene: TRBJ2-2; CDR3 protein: CASSQGSGELFF; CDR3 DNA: TGTGCCAGCAGCCAGGGATCCGGGGAGCTGTTTTTT
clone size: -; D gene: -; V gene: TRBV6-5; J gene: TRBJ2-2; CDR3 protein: CASSYAGGGTGELFF; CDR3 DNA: TGTGCCAGCAGTTACGCCGGAGGAGGTACCGGGGAGCTGTTTTTT
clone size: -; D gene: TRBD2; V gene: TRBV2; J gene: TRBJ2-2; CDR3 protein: CASSRLASGELFF; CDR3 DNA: TGTGCCAGCAGCCGACTAGCCTCCGGGGAGCTGTTTTTT
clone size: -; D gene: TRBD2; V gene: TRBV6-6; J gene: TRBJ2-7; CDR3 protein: CASSLAGANEQYF; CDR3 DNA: TGTGCCAGCAGTTTAGCGGGAGCTAACGAGCAGTACTTC
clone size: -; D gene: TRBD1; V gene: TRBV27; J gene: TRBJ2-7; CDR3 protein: CASTDRQSYEQYF; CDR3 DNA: TGTGCCAGCACGGACAGGCAATCTTACGAGCAGTACTTC
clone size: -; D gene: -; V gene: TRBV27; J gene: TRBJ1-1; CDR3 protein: CASSLSGGVTEAFF; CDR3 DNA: TGTGCCAGCAGTTTATCGGGGGGTGTCACTGAAGCTTTCTTT
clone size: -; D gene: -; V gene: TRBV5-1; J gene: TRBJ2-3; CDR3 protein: CASSGPHTGASTDTQYF; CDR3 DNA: TGCGCCAGCAGCGGACCCCACACTGGAGCTAGCACAGATACGCAGTATTTT
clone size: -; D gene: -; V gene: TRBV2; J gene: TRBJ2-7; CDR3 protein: CAGAGSTLEQYF; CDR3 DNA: TGTGCTGGGGCGGGCTCTACCCTAGAGCAGTACTTC
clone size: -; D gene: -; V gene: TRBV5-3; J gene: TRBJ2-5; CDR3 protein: CARSLEARVGEETQYF; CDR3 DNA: TGTGCCAGAAGCTTGGAGGCCAGGGTCGGGGAAGAGACCCAGTACTTC
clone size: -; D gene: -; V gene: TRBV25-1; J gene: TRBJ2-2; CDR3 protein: CASSESPNTGELFF; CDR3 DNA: TGTGCCAGCAGTGAGTCTCCTAACACCGGGGAGCTGTTTTTT
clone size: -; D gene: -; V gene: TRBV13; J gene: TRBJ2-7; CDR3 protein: CASSLGGNYEQYF; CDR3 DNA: TGTGCCAGCAGCTTAGGGGGGAACTACGAGCAGTACTTC
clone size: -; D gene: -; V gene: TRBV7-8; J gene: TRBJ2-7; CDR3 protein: CASCLVPYEQYF; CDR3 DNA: TGTGCCAGCTGCCTGGTCCCCTACGAGCAGTACTTC
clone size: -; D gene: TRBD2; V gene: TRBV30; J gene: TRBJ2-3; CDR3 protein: CAWSGAGGTDTQYF; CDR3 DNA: TGTGCCTGGAGTGGAGCGGGGGGAACAGATACGCAGTATTTT
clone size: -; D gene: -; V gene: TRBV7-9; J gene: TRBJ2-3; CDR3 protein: CASSSYTDTQYF; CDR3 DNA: TGTGCCAGCAGCTCTTACACAGATACGCAGTATTTT
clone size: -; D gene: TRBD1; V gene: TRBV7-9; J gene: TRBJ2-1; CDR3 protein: CASSLGATGGSYNEQFF; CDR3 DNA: TGTGCCAGCAGCTTAGGGGCGACAGGGGGCTCCTACAATGAGCAGTTCTTC
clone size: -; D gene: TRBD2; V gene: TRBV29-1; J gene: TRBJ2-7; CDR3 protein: CSVLSPSTSNSYEQYF; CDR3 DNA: TGCAGCGTTCTATCCCCTTCGACTAGCAATTCCTACGAGCAGTACTTC
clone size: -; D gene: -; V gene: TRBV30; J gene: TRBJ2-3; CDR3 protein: CAWSVTGYTDTQYF; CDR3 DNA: TGTGCCTGGAGTGTAACAGGGTATACAGATACGCAGTATTTT